This entry lists 2 T cell receptor beta chains sequenced from one sample in a study of molecular identifiers for immune sequencing clone quantification. TCRdb independently ran MiXCR on the PCR reads; one entry per CDR3 protein. The table has 70,000 to 95,000 distinct CDR3 sequences, around a fifth seen once. Sequencing was done on a sample of naive CD8+ T cells from blood, with Jurkat cell RNA spiked in. As for subset: FACS-sorted CD8+CD4-CCR7+CD45RA+ naive T cells. All receptors come from a human donor in good health. Some libraries in this study had Jurkat cell RNA spiked in.

In this sample, this clonotype turned up many times. The chain employs TRBV7-9 and TRBJ1-1; D uncertain. Trimming took off 7 bases at V and 6 bases at J, with 15 bases between the two ends. The CDR3 has 13 residues. Germline V gene data show CDR1 as SEHNR and CDR2 as FQNEAQ (reference sequence). The CDR3: CASMVSEIPEAFF. The CDR3 DNA reads as TGTGCCAGCATGGTCAGCGAGATCCCTGAAGCTTTCTTT.

A note on this clonotype: A much larger clone lies a single base off, so this may be a read error. This chain uses TRBV20-1 with TRBJ2-7, with 12 bases matching TRBD2. Looked up from germline, CDR1 is DFQATT and CDR2 is SNEGSKA (reference sequence). The CDR3 consists of 16 residues. The CDR3 spells CSARVLAGGLSSEQYF. CDR3 bases: TGCAGTGCTAGAGTGCTAGCGGGAGGGCTTTCCTCCGAGCAGTACTTC.